Below are 9 T cell receptor beta chains sequenced from a single sample in a study of blood T cells in healthy people across ages. PCR was performed a second time for about 7 to 11 cycles using a sample-barcoded 5' primer and a J-beta primer mix. MiXCR, applied by TCRdb to the 5' RACE reads, yields one record per CDR3 protein. The data contain 1.6 million or so distinct CDR3 sequences, around 36% of them seen just once; the ten biggest clones take up roughly 12%. The sequenced sample was blood. The receptor source for this set is a woman younger than 45 in good health.

V is TRBV6-5 and J is TRBJ2-5; tentatively, D is TRBD2 (6 bases). This CDR3 region has 17 residues. Per germline, CDR1 MNHEY and CDR2 SVGAGI. V gave up 0 bases and J gave up 11 bases, with 25 bases separating them. CDR3 protein: CASSYSSMGGWGNEQYF. CDR3 in DNA: TGTGCCAGCAGTTACTCGAGTATGGGGGGATGGGGCAATGAGCAGTACTTC.

The genes are TRBV3-1 and TRBJ1-1; D might be TRBD1 (5 bases). The CDR3 runs 13 residues. Germline V CDR1 and CDR2: LGHDT, YNNKEL (reference sequence). Trimming left V 4 bases short and J 10 bases short, with 16 bases between. The CDR3 DNA is TGTGCCAGCAGCCGAGCGGAACGGCAGGGAGCTTTCTTT. Amino acids: CASSRAERQGAFF. The entire variable domain, with the rest obtained from reference TRBV3-1 and TRBJ1-1, is as follows: DTAVSQTPKYLVTQMGNDKSIKCEQNLGHDTMYWYKQDSKKFLKIMFSYNNKELIINETVPNRFSPKSPDKAHLNLHINSLELGDSAVYFCASSRAERQGAFFGQGTRLTVV.

V and J are TRBV29-1 and TRBJ1-3; 8 bases map to TRBD1. CDR1 and CDR2 (germline): SQVTM, ANQGSEA. V shed 4 bases and J 3 bases; nucleotides not matched to a gene: 5. CDR3 length: 14 amino acids. The CDR3 DNA follows: TGCAGCGTTGTGACAGGGGTTGTTGGAAACACCATATATTTT. The encoded protein is CSVVTGVVGNTIYF.

Concerning this clonotype: An end of the junction differs from the germline gene, which may be a read error. The genes are TRBV5-1 and TRBJ1-1; D is ambiguous. Per the germline V gene, CDR1 is SGHRS and CDR2 is YFSETQ. This CDR3 spans 13 amino acids. The CDR3 protein is CASSLNGDTETFF. CDR3 DNA sequence: TGCGCCAGCAGCTTAAATGGGGATACTGAAACTTTCTTT.

The V gene is TRBV29-1, the J gene TRBJ1-4; D is ambiguous. V was cut by 3 bases and J by 7 bases, with 12 bases left in between. CDR3 length: 13 residues. CDR1 and CDR2 from the germline V gene are SQVTM and ANQGSEA. CDR3 loop: CSVELVLGEKLFF. CDR3 nucleotides: TGCAGCGTTGAGCTTGTCTTGGGTGAAAAACTGTTTTTT.

The chain has TRBV4-1 and TRBJ2-1; no definite D call. The CDR3 is made up of 15 amino acids. CDR1 MGHRA and CDR2 YSYEKL come from the germline V gene. V was shortened by 1 base and J by 10 bases, with 17 bases between the two germline ends. For the CDR3, the DNA is TGCGCCAGCAGCCAAGCCCGCCGGGTGCCGGGCGAGCAGTTCTTC. Protein sequence: CASSQARRVPGEQFF.

This clonotype was counted ten times or more. This chain links TRBV10-3 with TRBJ2-7; D possibly corresponds to TRBD2 (6 bases). CDR3 length: 12 residues. The V end lost 4 bases, the J end lost 5 bases, and 9 bases lay between the germline ends. Germline V gene sequence: CDR1 ENHRY, CDR2 SYGVKD. The DNA for the CDR3 is TGTGCCATCAGTGGGAGGGGTGACGAGCAGTACTTC. Translation: CAISGRGDEQYF.

The chain combines TRBV20-1 with TRBJ1-6; no definite D call. The CDR3 is 15 amino acids. Trimming left V 0 bases short and J 10 bases short, with 16 bases between. Germline CDR1 and CDR2: DFQATT and SNEGSKA (reference sequence). Here the CDR3 reads CSARDWSGVGSPLHF. The CDR3 DNA reads TGCAGTGCTAGAGATTGGTCTGGGGTCGGGTCACCCCTCCACTTT.

This clonotype was counted at least ten times. The genes are TRBV29-1 and TRBJ2-7, with 8 bases aligning to TRBD1. The CDR3 contains 13 residues. From germline, CDR1 is SQVTM and CDR2 ANQGSEA. With 6 bases clipped from V and 2 bases from J, the junction kept 6 bases outside the gene matches. This CDR3 is CSVGTGEAYEQYF. The CDR3 region has the DNA TGCAGCGTCGGGACAGGAGAGGCCTACGAGCAGTACTTC.